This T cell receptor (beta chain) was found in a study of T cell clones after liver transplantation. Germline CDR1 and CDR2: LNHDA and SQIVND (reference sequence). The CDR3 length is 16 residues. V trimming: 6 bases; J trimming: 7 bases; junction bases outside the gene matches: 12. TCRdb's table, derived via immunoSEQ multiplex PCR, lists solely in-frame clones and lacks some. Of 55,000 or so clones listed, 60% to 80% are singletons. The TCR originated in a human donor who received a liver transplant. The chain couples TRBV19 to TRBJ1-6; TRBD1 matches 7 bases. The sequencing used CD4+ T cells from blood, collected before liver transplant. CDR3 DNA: TGTGCCAGTAGCAGGGACAGCCGGGTAGGAAATTCACCCCTCCACTTT. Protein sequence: CASSRDSRVGNSPLHF.